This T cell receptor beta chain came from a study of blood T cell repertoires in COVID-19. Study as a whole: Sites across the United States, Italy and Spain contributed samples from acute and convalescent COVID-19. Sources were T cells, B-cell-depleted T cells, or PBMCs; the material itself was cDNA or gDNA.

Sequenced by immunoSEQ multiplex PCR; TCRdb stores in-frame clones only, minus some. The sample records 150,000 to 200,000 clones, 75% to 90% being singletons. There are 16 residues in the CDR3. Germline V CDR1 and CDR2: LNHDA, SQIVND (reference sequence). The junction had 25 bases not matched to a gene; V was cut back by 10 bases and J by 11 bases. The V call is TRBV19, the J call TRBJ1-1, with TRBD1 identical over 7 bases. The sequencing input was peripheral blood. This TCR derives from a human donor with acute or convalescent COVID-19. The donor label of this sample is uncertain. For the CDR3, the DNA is TGTGCCACAGAGGGGCGTGGGACAGAGGTTTTCTCAGTCGCTTTCTTT. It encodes CATEGRGTEVFSVAFF. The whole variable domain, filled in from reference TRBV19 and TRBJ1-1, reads DGGITQSPKYLFRKEGQNVTLSCEQNLNHDAMYWYRQDPGQGLRLIYYSQIVNDFQKGDIAEGYSVSREKKESFPLTVTSAQKNPTAFYLCATEGRGTEVFSVAFFGQGTRLTVV.